This T cell receptor (beta chain) was identified during a study of patients and donors after allogeneic stem cell transplantation. TCRdb re-called the RT-PCR reads through MiXCR, storing one row per CDR3 protein. In the table there are about 89,000 distinct CDR3 sequences, about 44% of which are singletons. This CDR3 spans 15 amino acids. Trimming removed 0 bases from V and 6 bases from J, with 13 bases in between. Germline CDR1 is LNHNV and CDR2 is YYDKDF (reference sequence). This sequence was found in a human donor who was either an allogeneic HSCT recipient or a stem cell or donor lymphocyte infusion donor (not recorded which). It is not recorded whose cells these are; they may come from a transplant donor. The chain employs TRBV15 and TRBJ2-3; D ambiguous. Sequenced input: blood, either unsorted or a sorted T cell fraction (not recorded which). CDR3 sequence (DNA): TGTGCCACCAGCAGAGATGTGCGTAACGGGGATACGCAGTATTTT. Translating gives CATSRDVRNGDTQYF.